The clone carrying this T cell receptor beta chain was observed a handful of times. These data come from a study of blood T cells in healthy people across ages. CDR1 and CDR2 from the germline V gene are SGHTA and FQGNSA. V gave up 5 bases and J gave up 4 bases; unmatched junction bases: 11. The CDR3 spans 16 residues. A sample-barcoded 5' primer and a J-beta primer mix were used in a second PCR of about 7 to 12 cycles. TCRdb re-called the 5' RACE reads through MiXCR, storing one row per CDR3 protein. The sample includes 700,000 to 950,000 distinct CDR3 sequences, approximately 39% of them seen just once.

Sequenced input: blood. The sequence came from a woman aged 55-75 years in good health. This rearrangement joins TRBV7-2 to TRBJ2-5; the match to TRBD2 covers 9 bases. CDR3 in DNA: TGTGCCAGCAGCCCCTGGGCGGGGGGGCCAGGAGAGACCCAGTACTTC. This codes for CASSPWAGGPGETQYF.